These T cell receptor beta chains were read from a single sample in a study of blood T cell repertoires in COVID-19. Only in-frame clones appear in the TCRdb table, and some are missing; sequencing was by immunoSEQ multiplex PCR. The table includes about 220,000 clones, roughly 84% detected once. Sequencing input: peripheral blood. All receptors derive from a man in his forties or fifties who had recovered from COVID-19. The CDR3 runs from the conserved cysteine through the conserved F or W. The order of the fields is J gene, V gene, CDR3 protein.

>TRBJ2-3|TRBV13
CASSPRGAGTDTQYF
>TRBJ2-7|TRBV20-1
CSASLSTTYEQYF
>TRBJ1-2|TRBV9
CASSAGGARVNYGYTF
>TRBJ2-7|TRBV7-8
CASSRGPYEQYF
>TRBJ1-1|TRBV24-1
CATSDLGQGRAMNTEAFF
>TRBJ2-3|TRBV10-2
CASSERLAGGQTQYF
>TRBJ2-3|TRBV5-1
CASSLAAFTSTDTQYF
>TRBJ2-3|TRBV7-2
CASSPLGGVGTDTQYF
>TRBJ2-1|TRBV15
CATSRGLAGNNEQFF
>TRBJ1-1|TRBV5-4
CASSVTGQGLEAFF
>TRBJ2-7|TRBV6-2/TRBV6-3
CASSYMTIRDEQYF
>TRBJ1-1|TRBV2
CASSVLGANTEAFF
>TRBJ2-5|TRBV6-6
CASSLIRGDRGRGETQYF
>TRBJ2-2|TRBV5-1
CASSSQGPNTGELFF
>TRBJ2-3|TRBV30
CAWNLAGGTDTQYF
>TRBJ2-3|TRBV29-1
CSVESSASRAQYF
>TRBJ1-2|TRBV7-2
CASSSPEAGPLFYGYTF
>TRBJ2-5|TRBV19
CASRIHGQGEETQYF
>TRBJ2-5|TRBV2
CASSELRGLALQTQYF
>TRBJ2-7|TRBV6-5
CASSTEDNSYEQYF
>TRBJ1-2|TRBV7-2
CASSFLQAGYTF
>TRBJ1-2|TRBV3-1/TRBV3-2
CASSPWDSHNYGYTF
>TRBJ1-1|TRBV29-1
CSVYRNTEAFF
>TRBJ1-5|TRBV3-1/TRBV3-2
CASSQDPKMGGGSNQPQHF
>TRBJ2-3|TRBV7-9
CASSWSEGADTQYF
>TRBJ2-1|TRBV3-1/TRBV3-2
CASSQARRVDSYNEQFF
>TRBJ2-5|TRBV11-3
CASSPGTGGLGEETQYF
>TRBJ2-7|TRBV10-2
CASSESALADTYEQYF
>TRBJ2-5|TRBV2
CASNRDRGRVRETQYF
>TRBJ2-1|TRBV5-8
CASSLYLRGGPNEQFF
>TRBJ2-1|TRBV7-2
CASSRDRGIIGEQFF
>TRBJ2-5|TRBV7-2
CASSLVGMATQYF
>TRBJ1-2|TRBV5-6
CASIRSDREYGYTF
>TRBJ2-5|TRBV6-1
CASSEGGGANQETQYF
>TRBJ2-6|TRBV5-6
CASSGSSGANVLTF
>TRBJ2-3|TRBV5-4
CASSPSRGTDTQYF
>TRBJ1-5|TRBV7-2
CASSARTGPNQPQHF
>TRBJ2-1|TRBV5-1
CASSLARPGEPPYNEQFF
>TRBJ2-3|TRBV7-2
CASSWGLAGTDTQYF
>TRBJ1-3|TRBV11-3
CASSSPNGNTIYF
>TRBJ1-1|TRBV6-5
CASSYSRVRTEAFF
>TRBJ2-3|TRBV9
CASSARSAGGPMDTQYF
>TRBJ1-5|TRBV2
CASRASGGWGNQPQHF
>TRBJ2-1|TRBV5-1
CASSGGERTYNEQFF
>TRBJ1-1|TRBV7-2
CASSPGTGYGNTEAFF
>TRBJ2-6|TRBV19
CAGGTGANVLTF
>TRBJ1-2|TRBV19
CASSPPGGQGISAYGYGYTF
>TRBJ1-4|TRBV4-2
CASSQEPDRGEKLFF
>TRBJ2-5|TRBV9
CASRKQGEETQYF
>TRBJ2-3|TRBV5-1
CASSWDSETQYF
>TRBJ1-5|TRBV6-5
CASSPQGNQPQHF
>TRBJ1-6|TRBV7-2
CASSLGRNWPLHF
>TRBJ1-1|TRBV12-5
CASSSGTMNTEAFF
>TRBJ1-5|TRBV7-2
CASSLDRGSNQPQHF
>TRBJ1-5|TRBV3-1/TRBV3-2
CASSQMTGQAQHF
>TRBJ2-7|TRBV5-4
CASSLEGQGIYEQYF
>TRBJ1-1|TRBV4-1
CASSQDKGDTEAFF